This T cell receptor beta chain is from a study of regulatory T cells in long-lasting Graves disease. Germline values: CDR1 SQVTM, CDR2 ANQGSEA. The V and J ends lost 3 bases and 0 bases respectively, with 9 bases between them. The CDR3 runs 13 residues. Researchers made TCR beta libraries by using iRepertoire HTBI primers and running Arm-PCR on CDR3 regions. TCRdb independently ran MiXCR on the multiplex PCR reads; one entry per CDR3 protein. This table has hundreds of thousands of distinct CDR3 sequences, about 15% appearing once. This clonotype has a count of ten or more. Antigen specificity is unknown. Study-level points and caveats: Lower TCR diversity characterized persistent Graves' patients relative to newly diagnosed patients. Favored usage of TRBV28, TRBJ1-2 and TRBJ2-5 was recorded in persistent disease.

Time point given: newly diagnosed GD, antithyroid drugs for less than 3 months. RNA extracted from PBMCs served as the sequencing template. Recruitment took place at an endocrinology department in Xi'an, China. These sequences were also reported in another study, on T cells in Graves' hyperthyroidism and ophthalmopathy.

The source was peripheral blood mononuclear cells (PBMCs), collected at new diagnosis, from a patient treated with antithyroid drugs. This sequence was found in a woman in her thirties with Graves disease. The chain links TRBV29-1 to TRBJ2-7; D not resolved. CDR3 in amino acids: CSVEGENSYEQYF. CDR3 nucleotide sequence: TGCAGCGTTGAGGGCGAGAACTCCTACGAGCAGTACTTC.